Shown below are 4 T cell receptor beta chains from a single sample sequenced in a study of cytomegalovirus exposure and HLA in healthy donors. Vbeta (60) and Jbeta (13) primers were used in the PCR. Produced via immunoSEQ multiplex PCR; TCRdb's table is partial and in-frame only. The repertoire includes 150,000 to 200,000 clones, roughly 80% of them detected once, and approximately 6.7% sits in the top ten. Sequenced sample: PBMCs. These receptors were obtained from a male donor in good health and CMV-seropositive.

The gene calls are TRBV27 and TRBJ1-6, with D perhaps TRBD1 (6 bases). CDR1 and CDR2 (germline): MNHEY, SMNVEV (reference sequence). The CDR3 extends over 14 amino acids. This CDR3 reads CVSRQGPYNSPLHF. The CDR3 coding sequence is TGTGTCTCTCGTCAGGGGCCCTATAATTCACCCCTCCACTTT.

CDR3: CASSSWTSGGYEQYF. The CDR3 DNA reads TGTGCCAGCAGCTCCTGGACTAGCGGGGGATACGAGCAGTACTTC. This chain joins TRBV9 and TRBJ2-5; 13 nucleotides agree with TRBD2. The J call is uncertain, as TRBJ2-7 better fits the DNA end. CDR1 and CDR2 from the germline V gene are SGDLS and YYNGEE. The CDR3 runs to 15 residues.

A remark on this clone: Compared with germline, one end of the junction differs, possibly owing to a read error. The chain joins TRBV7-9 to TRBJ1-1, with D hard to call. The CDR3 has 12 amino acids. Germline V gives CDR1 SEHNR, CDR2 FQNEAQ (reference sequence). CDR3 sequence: CSSTARDTEAFF. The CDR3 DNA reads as TGTTCCAGCACCGCGAGAGACACTGAAGCTTTCTTT.

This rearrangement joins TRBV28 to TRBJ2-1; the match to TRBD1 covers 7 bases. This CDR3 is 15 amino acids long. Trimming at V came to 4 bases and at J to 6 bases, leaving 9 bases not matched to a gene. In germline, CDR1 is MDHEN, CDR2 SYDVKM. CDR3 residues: CASSSGQIVSNEQFF. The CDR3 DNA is TGTGCCAGCAGTTCGGGACAGATTGTCTCCAATGAGCAGTTCTTC.